The TCR beta chain described here comes from a study of shared clonotypes between healthy human individuals. Looking at the study overall: Each donor had three CD4 naive, three CD4 memory, two CD8 naive and one CD8 memory plate. General study points: Generally, naive subsets (rather than memory subsets) showed larger estimated richness. The expectation was that sequencing depth would affect clonotype sharing among donors.

This clone was observed once. Antigen unknown. The CDR3 contains 17 residues. Trimming at V came to 1 base and at J to 4 bases, leaving 9 bases not matched to a gene. Germline-derived CDR1 and CDR2 are LNHNV and YYDKDF (reference sequence). Only in-frame clones appear in the TCRdb table, and some are missing; sequencing was by immunoSEQ multiplex PCR. The data contain 1,400,000 or so clones, 98% to 99% of them seen just once; the ten biggest clones take up approximately 0.38%. The rearrangement links TRBV15 to TRBJ2-5, with TRBD1 matching over 10 bases. The sequenced sample consisted of naive CD4+ T cells sorted from blood. Subset: CD45RA+ positively selected. The clonotype comes from a man younger than 45 in good health. In DNA form, the CDR3 reads TGTGCCACCAGCAGAGGGTACCCGGGACAGGGGTCAGAGACCCAGTACTTC. Amino acid sequence: CATSRGYPGQGSETQYF.